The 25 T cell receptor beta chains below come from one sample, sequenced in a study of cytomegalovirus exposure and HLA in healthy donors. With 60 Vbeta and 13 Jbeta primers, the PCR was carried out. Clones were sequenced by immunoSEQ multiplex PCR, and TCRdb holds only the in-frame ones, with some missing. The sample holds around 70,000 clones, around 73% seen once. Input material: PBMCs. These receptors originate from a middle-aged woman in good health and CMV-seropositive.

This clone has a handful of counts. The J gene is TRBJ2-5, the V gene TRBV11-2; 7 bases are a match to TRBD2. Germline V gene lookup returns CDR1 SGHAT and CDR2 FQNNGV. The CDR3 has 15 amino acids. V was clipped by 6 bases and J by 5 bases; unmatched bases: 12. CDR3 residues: CASRGTGGGTETQYF. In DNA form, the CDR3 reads TGTGCCAGCAGAGGGACGGGGGGTGGTACCGAGACCCAGTACTTC.

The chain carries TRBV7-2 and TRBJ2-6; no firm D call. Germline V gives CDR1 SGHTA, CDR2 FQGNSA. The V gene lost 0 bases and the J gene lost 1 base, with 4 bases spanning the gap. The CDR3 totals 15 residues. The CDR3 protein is CASSLALSGANVLTF. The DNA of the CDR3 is TGTGCCAGCAGCTTAGCTCTATCTGGGGCCAACGTCCTGACTTTC.

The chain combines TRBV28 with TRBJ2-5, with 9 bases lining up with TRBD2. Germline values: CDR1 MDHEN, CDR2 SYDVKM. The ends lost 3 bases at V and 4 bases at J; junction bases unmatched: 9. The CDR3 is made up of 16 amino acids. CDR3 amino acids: CASSLSAGGLLETQYF. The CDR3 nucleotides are TGTGCCAGCAGTTTGTCGGCGGGGGGGCTACTAGAGACCCAGTACTTC. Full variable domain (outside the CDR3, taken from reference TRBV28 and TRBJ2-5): DVKVTQSSRYLVKRTGEKVFLECVQDMDHENMFWYRQDPGLGLRLIYFSYDVKMKEKGDIPEGYSVSREKKERFSLILESASTNQTSMYLCASSLSAGGLLETQYFGPGTRLLVL.

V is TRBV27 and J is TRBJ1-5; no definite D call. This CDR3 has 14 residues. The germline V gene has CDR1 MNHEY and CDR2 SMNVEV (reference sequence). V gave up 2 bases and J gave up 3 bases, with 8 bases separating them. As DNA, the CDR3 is TGTGCCAGCAGTTTACGCAGTACCAATCAGCCCCAGCATTTT. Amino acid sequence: CASSLRSTNQPQHF.

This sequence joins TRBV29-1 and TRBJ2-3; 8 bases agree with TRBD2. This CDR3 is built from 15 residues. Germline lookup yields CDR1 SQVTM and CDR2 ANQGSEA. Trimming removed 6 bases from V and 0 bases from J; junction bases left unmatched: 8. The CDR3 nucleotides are TGCAGCGTCCCACTAGCGGCCCCTAGCACAGATACGCAGTATTTT. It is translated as CSVPLAAPSTDTQYF.

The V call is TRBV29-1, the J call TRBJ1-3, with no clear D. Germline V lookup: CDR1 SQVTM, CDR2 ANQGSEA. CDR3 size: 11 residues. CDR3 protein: CSAGAGNTIYF. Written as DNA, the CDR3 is TGCAGTGCGGGAGCTGGAAACACCATATATTTT.

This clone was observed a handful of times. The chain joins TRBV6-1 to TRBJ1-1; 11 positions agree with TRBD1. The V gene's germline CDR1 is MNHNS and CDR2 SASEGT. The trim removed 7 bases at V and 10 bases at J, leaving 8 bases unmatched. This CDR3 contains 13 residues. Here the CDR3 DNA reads TGTGCCAGCACACTAGGACAGGGGGCGGGAGCTTTCTTT. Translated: CASTLGQGAGAFF.

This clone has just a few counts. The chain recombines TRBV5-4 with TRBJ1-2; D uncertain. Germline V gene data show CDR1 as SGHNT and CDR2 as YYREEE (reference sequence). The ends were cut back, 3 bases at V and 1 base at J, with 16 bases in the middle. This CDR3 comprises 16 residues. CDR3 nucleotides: TGTGCCAGCAGCTATTTTGAGGGCCCGCGTAACTATGGCTACACCTTC. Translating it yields CASSYFEGPRNYGYTF.

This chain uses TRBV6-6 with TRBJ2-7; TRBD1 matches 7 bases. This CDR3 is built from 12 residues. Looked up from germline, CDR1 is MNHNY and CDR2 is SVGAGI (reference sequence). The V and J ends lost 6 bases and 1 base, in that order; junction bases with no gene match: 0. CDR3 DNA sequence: TGTGCCAGCAGGGACAGGTCCTACGAGCAGTACTTC. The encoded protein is CASRDRSYEQYF.

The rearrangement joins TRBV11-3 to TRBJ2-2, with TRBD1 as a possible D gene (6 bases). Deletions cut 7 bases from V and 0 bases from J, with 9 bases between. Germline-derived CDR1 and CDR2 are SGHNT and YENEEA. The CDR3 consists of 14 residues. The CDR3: CASKGQTNTGELFF. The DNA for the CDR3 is TGTGCCAGCAAGGGACAAACGAACACCGGGGAGCTGTTTTTT.

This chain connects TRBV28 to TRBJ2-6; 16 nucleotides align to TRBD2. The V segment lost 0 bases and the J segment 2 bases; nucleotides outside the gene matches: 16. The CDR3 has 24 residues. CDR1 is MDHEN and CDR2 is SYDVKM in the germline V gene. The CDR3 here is CASSLWGRQGTSGGAGPGANVLTF. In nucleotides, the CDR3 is TGTGCCAGCAGTTTATGGGGGCGACAGGGGACTAGCGGGGGGGCCGGACCTGGGGCCAACGTCCTGACTTTC.

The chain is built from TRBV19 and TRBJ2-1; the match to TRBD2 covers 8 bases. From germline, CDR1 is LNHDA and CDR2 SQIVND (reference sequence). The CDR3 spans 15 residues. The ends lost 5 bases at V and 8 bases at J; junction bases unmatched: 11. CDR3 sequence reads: CASSSQRGPGYEQFF. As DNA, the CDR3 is TGTGCCAGTAGTTCCCAGCGGGGGCCCGGCTATGAGCAGTTCTTC.

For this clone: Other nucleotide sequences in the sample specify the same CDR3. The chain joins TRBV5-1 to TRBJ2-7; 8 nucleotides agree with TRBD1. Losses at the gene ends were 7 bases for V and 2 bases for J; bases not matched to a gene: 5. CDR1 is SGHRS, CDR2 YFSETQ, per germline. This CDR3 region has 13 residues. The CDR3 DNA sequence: TGCGCCAGCTCGACAGGGGTTACCTACGAGCAGTACTTC. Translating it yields CASSTGVTYEQYF.

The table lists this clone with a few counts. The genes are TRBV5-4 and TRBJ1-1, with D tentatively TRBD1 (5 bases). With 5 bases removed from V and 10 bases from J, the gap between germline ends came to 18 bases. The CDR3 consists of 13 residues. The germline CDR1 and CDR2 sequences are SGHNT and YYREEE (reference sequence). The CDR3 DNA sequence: TGTGCCAGCAGGGACCCGGGGGTTGAGGGAGCTTTCTTT. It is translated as CASRDPGVEGAFF.

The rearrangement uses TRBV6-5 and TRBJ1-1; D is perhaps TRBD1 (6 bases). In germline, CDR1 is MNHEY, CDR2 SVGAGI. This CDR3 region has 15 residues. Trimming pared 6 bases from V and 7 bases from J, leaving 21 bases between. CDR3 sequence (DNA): TGTGCCAGCAGCCCCTGGGGGCAGGGGTTCGATGAAGCTTTCTTT. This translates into CASSPWGQGFDEAFF.

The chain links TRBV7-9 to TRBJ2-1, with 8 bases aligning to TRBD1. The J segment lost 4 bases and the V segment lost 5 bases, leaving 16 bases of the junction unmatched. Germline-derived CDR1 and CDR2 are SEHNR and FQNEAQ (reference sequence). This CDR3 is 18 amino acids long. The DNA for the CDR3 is TGTGCCAGCAGCCAGGACAGGGCGTTCGCCCCGACTTACAATGAGCAGTTCTTC. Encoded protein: CASSQDRAFAPTYNEQFF.

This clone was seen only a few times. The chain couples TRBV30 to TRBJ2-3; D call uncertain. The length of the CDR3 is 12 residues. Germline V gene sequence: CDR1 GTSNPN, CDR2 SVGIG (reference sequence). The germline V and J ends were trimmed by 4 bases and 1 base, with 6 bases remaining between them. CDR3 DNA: TGTGCCTGGAATCGGGGCACAGATACGCAGTATTTT. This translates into CAWNRGTDTQYF.

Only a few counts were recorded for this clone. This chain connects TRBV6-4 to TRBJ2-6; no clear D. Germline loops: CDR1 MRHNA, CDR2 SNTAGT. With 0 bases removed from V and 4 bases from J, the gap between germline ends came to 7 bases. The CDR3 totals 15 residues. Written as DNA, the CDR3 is TGTGCCAGCAGTGACTCCCCTCCCGGGGCCAACGTCCTGACTTTC. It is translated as CASSDSPPGANVLTF.

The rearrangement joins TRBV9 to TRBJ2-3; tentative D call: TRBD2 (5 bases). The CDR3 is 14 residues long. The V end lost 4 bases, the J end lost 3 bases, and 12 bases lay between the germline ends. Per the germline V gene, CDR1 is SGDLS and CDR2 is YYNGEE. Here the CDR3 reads CASSSLGGTDTQYF. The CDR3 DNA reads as TGTGCCAGCAGCTCCCTCGGCGGGACAGATACGCAGTATTTT.

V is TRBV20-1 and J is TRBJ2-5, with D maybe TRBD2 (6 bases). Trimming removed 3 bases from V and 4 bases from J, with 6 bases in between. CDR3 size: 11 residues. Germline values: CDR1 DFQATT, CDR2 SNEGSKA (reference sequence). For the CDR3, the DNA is TGCAGTGCTAGCGGGGGAGAGACCCAGTACTTC. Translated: CSASGGETQYF.

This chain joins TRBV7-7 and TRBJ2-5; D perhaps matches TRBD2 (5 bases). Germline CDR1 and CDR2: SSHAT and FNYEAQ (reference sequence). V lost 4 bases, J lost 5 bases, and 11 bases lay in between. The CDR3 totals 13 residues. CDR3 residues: CASSSRERETQYF. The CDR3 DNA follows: TGTGCCAGCAGCTCGAGGGAGCGGGAGACCCAGTACTTC.

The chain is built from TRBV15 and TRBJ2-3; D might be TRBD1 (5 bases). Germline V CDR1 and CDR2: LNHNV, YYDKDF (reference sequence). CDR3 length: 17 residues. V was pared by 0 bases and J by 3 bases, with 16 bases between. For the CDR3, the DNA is TGTGCCACCAGCAGAGATTTGGCTAGGGGTAGGACAGATACGCAGTATTTT. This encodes CATSRDLARGRTDTQYF.

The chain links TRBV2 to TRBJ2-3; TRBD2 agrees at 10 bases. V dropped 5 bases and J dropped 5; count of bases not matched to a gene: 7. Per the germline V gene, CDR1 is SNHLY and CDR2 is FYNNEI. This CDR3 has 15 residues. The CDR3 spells CASSHLAGEGDTQYF. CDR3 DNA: TGTGCCAGCAGTCATCTAGCGGGGGAAGGAGATACGCAGTATTTT. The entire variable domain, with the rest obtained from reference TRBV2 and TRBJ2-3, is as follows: EPEVTQTPSHQVTQMGQEVILRCVPISNHLYFYWYRQILGQKVEFLVSFYNNEISEKSEIFDDQFSVERPDGSNFTLKIRSTKLEDSAMYFCASSHLAGEGDTQYFGPGTRLTVL.

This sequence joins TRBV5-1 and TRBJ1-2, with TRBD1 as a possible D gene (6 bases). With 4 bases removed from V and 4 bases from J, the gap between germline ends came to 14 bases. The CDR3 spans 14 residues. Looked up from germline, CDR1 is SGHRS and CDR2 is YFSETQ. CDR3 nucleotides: TGCGCCAGCAGCCTCGAAGGGGGTAGCTATGGCTACACCTTC. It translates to CASSLEGGSYGYTF.

CDR3 coding DNA: TGCGCCAGCAGCGGACCTGGGACTAGGGGGGCAGATACGCAGTATTTT. It yields the protein CASSGPGTRGADTQYF. The V and J genes are TRBV5-1 and TRBJ2-3; 8 bases map to TRBD2. CDR1 and CDR2 from the germline V gene are SGHRS and YFSETQ. This CDR3 region has 16 residues. With 4 bases clipped from V and 4 bases from J, the junction kept 11 bases outside the gene matches.